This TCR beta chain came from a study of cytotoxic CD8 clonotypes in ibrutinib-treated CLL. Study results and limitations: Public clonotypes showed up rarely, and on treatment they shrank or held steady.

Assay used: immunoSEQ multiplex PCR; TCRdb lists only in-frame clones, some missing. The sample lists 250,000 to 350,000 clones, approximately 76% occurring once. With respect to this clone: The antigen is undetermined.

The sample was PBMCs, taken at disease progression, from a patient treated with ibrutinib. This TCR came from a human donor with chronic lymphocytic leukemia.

CDR3 in amino acids: CASSLAGISSGANVLTF. In nucleotides, the CDR3 is TGCGCCAGCAGCTTGGCAGGGATCTCCTCTGGGGCCAACGTCCTGACTTTC. The chain combines TRBV5-1 with TRBJ2-6; D might be TRBD1 (5 bases). Germline V gene lookup returns CDR1 SGHRS and CDR2 YFSETQ. The V and J ends lost 0 bases and 0 bases respectively, with 10 bases between them. The CDR3 runs 17 residues.